The 17 T cell receptor beta chains given below trace back to one sample, sequenced in a study of blood T cell repertoires in COVID-19. Assay used: immunoSEQ multiplex PCR; TCRdb lists only in-frame clones, some missing. The repertoire holds 290,000 or so clones, with roughly 92% as singletons. Sequenced: peripheral blood. The receptor source for this set is a woman in her twenties or thirties with COVID-19, enrolled during active disease.

This clone appeared a few times. The rearrangement joins TRBV6-6 to TRBJ2-7, with 12 bases identical to TRBD2. J was trimmed by 0 bases and V by 6 bases; bases with no gene match: 3. The germline V gene has CDR1 MNHNY and CDR2 SVGAGI (reference sequence). CDR3 length: 15 amino acids. The CDR3 nucleotides are TGTGCCAGCAGCCTGACTAGCGGGAGCTCCTACGAGCAGTACTTC. Encoded protein: CASSLTSGSSYEQYF.

V is TRBV10-2 and J is TRBJ1-1; a weak D match, TRBD1 (6 bases). Per the germline V gene, CDR1 is WSHSY and CDR2 is SAAADI. CDR3 length equals 12 residues. The germline V and J ends were trimmed by 8 bases and 3 bases, with 10 bases remaining between them. CDR3 sequence (DNA): TGCGCCAGCGGCAGGGGCGACACTGAAGCTTTCTTT. This gives the protein CASGRGDTEAFF.

The rearrangement links TRBV19 to TRBJ2-7, with 8 bases that match TRBD1. Trimming at V came to 8 bases and at J to 7 bases, leaving 10 bases not matched to a gene. The germline gives CDR1 LNHDA, CDR2 SQIVND (reference sequence). The CDR3 runs to 13 residues. This CDR3 is CASSNDRGGEQYF. For the CDR3, the DNA is TGTGCCAGTTCTAATGACAGGGGCGGGGAGCAGTACTTC.

The chain recombines TRBV25-1 with TRBJ1-2, with D possibly being TRBD1 (6 bases). The CDR3 sequence is 12 residues long. The germline V gene has CDR1 MGHDK and CDR2 SYGVNS. V lost 4 bases to trimming and J lost 6 bases, with 9 bases between them. CDR3 residues: CASSGSGDGYTF. In nucleotides, the CDR3 is TGTGCCAGCAGTGGATCAGGGGATGGCTACACCTTC.

This clone was counted a single time. The chain combines TRBV19 with TRBJ1-5; 7 nucleotides align to TRBD1. Germline lookup yields CDR1 LNHDA and CDR2 SQIVND (reference sequence). The CDR3 runs to 15 residues. The J segment lost 2 bases and the V segment lost 5 bases, leaving 6 bases of the junction unmatched. CDR3 nucleotides: TGTGCCAGTAGTCCCGGGACAGCAGGCAATCAGCCCCAGCATTTT. Translation gives CASSPGTAGNQPQHF.

The CDR3, as DNA: TGTGCCTCATTAGCGGGAGGGAATAATGAGCAGTTCTTC. This gives the protein CASLAGGNNEQFF. J is TRBJ2-1 and V is TRBV15; 11 bases line up with TRBD2. V lost 11 bases and J lost 7; bases outside the gene matches: 7. This CDR3 contains 13 residues. Per the germline V gene, CDR1 is LNHNV and CDR2 is YYDKDF (reference sequence).

This clone was counted a few times. Other DNA sequences of this sample code for an identical CDR3. V usage is TRBV6-4 and J usage is TRBJ1-1, with D unresolved. Germline V gives CDR1 MRHNA, CDR2 SNTAGT. V lost 4 bases and J 3 bases, leaving 9 bases between the germline ends. The CDR3 extends over 13 amino acids. The CDR3 loop reads CASSARGDTEAFF. The CDR3 bases are TGTGCCAGCAGTGCCCGGGGAGACACTGAAGCTTTCTTT.

The genes are TRBV5-6 and TRBJ1-1; TRBD1 matches 9 bases. This CDR3 spans 16 amino acids. V shed 0 bases and J 3 bases; nucleotides not matched to a gene: 6. Germline-derived CDR1 and CDR2 are SGHDT and YYEEEE. The CDR3 nucleotides read TGTGCCAGCAGCTTGGTAGGGGGACAGGGACACACTGAAGCTTTCTTT. It yields the protein CASSLVGGQGHTEAFF.

The rearrangement links TRBV5-6 to TRBJ2-7, with D possibly being TRBD1 (6 bases). The CDR3 is 15 residues long. From germline, CDR1 is SGHDT and CDR2 YYEEEE. Between the trimmed V and J ends, which lost 1 base and 3 bases, there was a span of 14 bases. The CDR3 DNA follows: TGTGCCAGCAGCTTGTTCGCAGGGGAATTCTACGAGCAGTACTTC. Translating gives CASSLFAGEFYEQYF.

The rearrangement links TRBV9 to TRBJ2-1, with 13 bases fitting TRBD2. The CDR3 is 14 residues long. Germline lookup yields CDR1 SGDLS and CDR2 YYNGEE. Unmatched junction bases numbered 3, after V lost 8 bases and J lost 4 bases. Here the CDR3 DNA reads TGTGCCAGTACGGGACTAGCGGGGTACAATGAGCAGTTCTTC. Protein: CASTGLAGYNEQFF.

The chain uses TRBV5-6 and TRBJ1-2; 8 nucleotides match TRBD1. CDR1 and CDR2 (germline): SGHDT, YYEEEE. V lost 1 base to trimming and J lost 7 bases; unmatched junction nucleotides: 12. The CDR3 consists of 16 residues. The CDR3 nucleotides are TGTGCCAGCAGCTTGCCTAATGGACAGGGCGGTTCTGGCTACACCTTC. Encoded protein: CASSLPNGQGGSGYTF.

This chain links TRBV29-1 with TRBJ1-1; D is unresolved. Germline V lookup: CDR1 SQVTM, CDR2 ANQGSEA. The V gene lost 3 bases and the J gene lost 5 bases, with 10 bases spanning the gap. The CDR3 has 12 amino acids. In DNA form, the CDR3 reads TGCAGCGTTGATGACCGAGGGACTGAAGCTTTCTTT. This encodes CSVDDRGTEAFF.

The chain links TRBV11-2 to TRBJ2-1, with 8 positions matching TRBD1. The CDR3 loop spans 13 amino acids. Germline V CDR1 and CDR2: SGHAT, FQNNGV. The V gene end was trimmed by 5 bases and the J gene end by 15 bases; junction bases not matched to a gene: 12. DNA for the CDR3: TGTGCCAGCAGCCCGGACAGGGCTCGGGTTCTGTTCTTC. Translated, it gives CASSPDRARVLFF.

The V and J genes are TRBV2 and TRBJ2-2, with no clear D. This CDR3 has 14 residues. V dropped 4 bases and J dropped 1 base, with 7 bases sitting between them. Germline CDR1 and CDR2: SNHLY and FYNNEI. CDR3 protein: CASSVQRNTGELFF. The CDR3 nucleotides read TGTGCCAGCAGTGTCCAGCGGAACACCGGGGAGCTGTTTTTT.

The chain couples TRBV19 to TRBJ1-4; perhaps TRBD1 as D (5 bases). V lost 4 bases, J lost 3 bases, and 9 bases lay in between. The germline gives CDR1 LNHDA, CDR2 SQIVND (reference sequence). The CDR3 totals 14 residues. CDR3 nucleotide sequence: TGTGCCAGTAGTAGAAGACAGTCTAATGAAAAACTGTTTTTT. Protein sequence: CASSRRQSNEKLFF.

The gene calls are TRBV19 and TRBJ2-3; D gene unclear. The CDR3 extends over 12 amino acids. The V gene lost 0 bases and the J gene lost 6 bases, with 4 bases spanning the gap. Germline-derived CDR1 and CDR2 are LNHDA and SQIVND (reference sequence). Written as DNA, the CDR3 is TGTGCCAGTAGTATAGATCCGGATACGCAGTATTTT. The encoded protein is CASSIDPDTQYF.

The J gene is TRBJ1-3, the V gene TRBV6-6, with D uncertain. Looked up from germline, CDR1 is MNHNY and CDR2 is SVGAGI (reference sequence). The CDR3 runs to 16 residues. The V gene lost 6 bases and the J gene lost 3 bases, with 18 bases spanning the gap. CDR3 DNA sequence: TGTGCCAGCAGCCCTAGGATGGGAGGAGGTGGAAACACCATATATTTT. Protein product: CASSPRMGGGGNTIYF.